This TCR beta chain was obtained from a study of blood T cell repertoires in COVID-19. As handled by the study authors: Estimates of nucleated cell counts were drawn from the amplification of reference gene primers. The protocol was immunoSEQ multiplex PCR, while the TCRdb copy is restricted to in-frame clones and leaves out a portion. That table furnishes V, J and clone size, whereas the DNA furnished D and trimming. The sample includes 95,000 to 150,000 clones, more than 75% of them seen just once. The TCR was taken from a woman between 45 and 60 years old with acute or convalescent COVID-19. Material: peripheral blood.

The CDR3 sequence: CASSVVQTAGELFF. The DNA for the CDR3 is TGTGCCAGCAGCGTAGTACAGACGGCCGGGGAGCTGTTTTTT. The rearrangement links TRBV9 to TRBJ2-2; D gene uncertain. The V gene's germline CDR1 is SGDLS and CDR2 YYNGEE. Deletions cut 0 bases from V and 6 bases from J, with 9 bases between. This CDR3 is built from 14 residues.